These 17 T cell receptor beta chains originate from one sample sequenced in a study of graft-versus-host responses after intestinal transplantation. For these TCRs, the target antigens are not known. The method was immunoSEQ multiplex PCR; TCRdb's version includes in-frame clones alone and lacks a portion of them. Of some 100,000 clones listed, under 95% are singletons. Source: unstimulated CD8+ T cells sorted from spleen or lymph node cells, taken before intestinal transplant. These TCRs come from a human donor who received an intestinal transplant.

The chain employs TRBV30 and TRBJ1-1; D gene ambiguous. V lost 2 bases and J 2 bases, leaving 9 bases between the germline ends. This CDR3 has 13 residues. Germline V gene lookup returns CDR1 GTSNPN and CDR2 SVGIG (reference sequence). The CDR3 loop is CAWSLTPNTEAFF. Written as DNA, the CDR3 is TGTGCCTGGAGTCTAACACCCAACACTGAAGCTTTCTTT.

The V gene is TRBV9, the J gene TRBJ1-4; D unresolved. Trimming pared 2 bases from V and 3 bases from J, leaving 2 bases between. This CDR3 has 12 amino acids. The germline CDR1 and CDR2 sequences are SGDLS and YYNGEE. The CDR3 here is CASSVSNEKLFF. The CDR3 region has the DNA TGTGCCAGCAGCGTGTCTAATGAAAAACTGTTTTTT.

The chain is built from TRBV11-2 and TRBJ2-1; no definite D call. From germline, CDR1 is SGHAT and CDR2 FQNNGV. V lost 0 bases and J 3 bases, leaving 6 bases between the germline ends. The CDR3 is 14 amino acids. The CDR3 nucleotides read TGTGCCAGCAGCTTAGAGGGGAACTACAATGAGCAGTTCTTC. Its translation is CASSLEGNYNEQFF.

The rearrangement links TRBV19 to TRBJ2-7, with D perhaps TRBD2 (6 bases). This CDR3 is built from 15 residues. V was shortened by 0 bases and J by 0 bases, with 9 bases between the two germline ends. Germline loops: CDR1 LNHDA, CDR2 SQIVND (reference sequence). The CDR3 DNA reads TGTGCCAGTAGTATAGAGCCGACTAGCTCCTACGAGCAGTACTTC. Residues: CASSIEPTSSYEQYF.

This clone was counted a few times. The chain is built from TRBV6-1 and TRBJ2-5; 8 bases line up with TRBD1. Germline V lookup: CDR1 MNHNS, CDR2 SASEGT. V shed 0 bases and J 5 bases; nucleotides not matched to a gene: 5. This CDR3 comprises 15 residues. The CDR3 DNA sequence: TGTGCCAGCAGTGAAGCGCCCCAGGGGGCGGAGACCCAGTACTTC. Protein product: CASSEAPQGAETQYF.

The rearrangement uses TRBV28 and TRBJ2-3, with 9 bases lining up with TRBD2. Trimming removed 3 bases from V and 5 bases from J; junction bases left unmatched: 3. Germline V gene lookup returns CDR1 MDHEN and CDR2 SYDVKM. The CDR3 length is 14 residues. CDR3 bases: TGTGCCAGCAGTTTTGCTAGCGGGAAAGATACGCAGTATTTT. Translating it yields CASSFASGKDTQYF.

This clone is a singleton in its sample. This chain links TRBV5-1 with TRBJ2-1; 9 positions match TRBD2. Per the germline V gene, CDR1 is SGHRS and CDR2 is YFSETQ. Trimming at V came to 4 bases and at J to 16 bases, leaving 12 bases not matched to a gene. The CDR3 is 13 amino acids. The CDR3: CASSPSQREVDFF. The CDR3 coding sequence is TGCGCCAGCAGCCCATCCCAGCGGGAGGTCGATTTCTTC. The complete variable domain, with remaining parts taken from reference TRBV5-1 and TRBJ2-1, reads KAGVTQTPRYLIKTRGQQVTLSCSPISGHRSVSWYQQTPGQGLQFLFEYFSETQRNKGNFPGRFSGRQFSNSRSEMNVSTLELGDSALYLCASSPSQREVDFFGPGTRLTVL.

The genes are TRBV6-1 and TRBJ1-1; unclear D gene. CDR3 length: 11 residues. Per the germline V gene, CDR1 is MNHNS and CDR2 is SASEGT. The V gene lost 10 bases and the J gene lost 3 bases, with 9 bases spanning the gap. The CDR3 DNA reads TGTGCCACCGACCTGGACACTGAAGCTTTCTTT. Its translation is CATDLDTEAFF.

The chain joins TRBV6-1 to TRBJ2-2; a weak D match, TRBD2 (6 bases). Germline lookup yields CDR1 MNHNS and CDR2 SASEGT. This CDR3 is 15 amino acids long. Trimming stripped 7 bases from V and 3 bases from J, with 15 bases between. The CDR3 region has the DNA TGTGCCAGCACCCAAAGGGACTCCTACACCGGGGAGCTGTTTTTT. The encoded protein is CASTQRDSYTGELFF.

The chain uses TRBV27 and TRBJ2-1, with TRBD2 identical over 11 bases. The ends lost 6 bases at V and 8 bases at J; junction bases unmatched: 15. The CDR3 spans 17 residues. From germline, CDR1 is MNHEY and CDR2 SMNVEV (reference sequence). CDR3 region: CASSRIYASGRRDEQFF. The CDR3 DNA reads TGTGCCAGCAGCCGAATATATGCTAGCGGGAGGCGAGATGAGCAGTTCTTC.

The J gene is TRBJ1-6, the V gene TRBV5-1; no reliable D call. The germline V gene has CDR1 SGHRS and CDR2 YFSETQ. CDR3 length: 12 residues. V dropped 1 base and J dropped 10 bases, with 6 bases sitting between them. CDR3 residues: CASSLPDSPLHF. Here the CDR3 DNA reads TGCGCCAGCAGCTTGCCAGACTCACCCCTCCACTTT.

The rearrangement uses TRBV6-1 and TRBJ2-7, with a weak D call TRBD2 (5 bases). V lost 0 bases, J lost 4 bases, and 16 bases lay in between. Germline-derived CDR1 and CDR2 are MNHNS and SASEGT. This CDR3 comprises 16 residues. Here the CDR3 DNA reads TGTGCCAGCAGTGAAGCGAGGGTACGACCTCCTTACGAGCAGTACTTC. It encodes CASSEARVRPPYEQYF.

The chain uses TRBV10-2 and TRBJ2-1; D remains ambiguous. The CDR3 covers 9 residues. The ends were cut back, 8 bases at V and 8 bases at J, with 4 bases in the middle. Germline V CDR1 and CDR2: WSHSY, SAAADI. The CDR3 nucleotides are TGCGCCAGCGGGGATGAGCAGTTCTTC. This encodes CASGDEQFF.

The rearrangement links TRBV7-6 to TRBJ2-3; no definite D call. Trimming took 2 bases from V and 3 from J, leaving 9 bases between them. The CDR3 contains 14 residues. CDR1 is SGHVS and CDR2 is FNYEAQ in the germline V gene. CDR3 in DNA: TGTGCCAGCAGCTTAAGGGCAGTAACAGATACGCAGTATTTT. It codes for CASSLRAVTDTQYF.

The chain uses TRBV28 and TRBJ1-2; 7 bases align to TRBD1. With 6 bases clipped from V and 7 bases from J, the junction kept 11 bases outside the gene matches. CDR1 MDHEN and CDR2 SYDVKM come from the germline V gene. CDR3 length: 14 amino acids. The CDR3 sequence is CASRLRGRLGGYTF. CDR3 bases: TGTGCCAGCAGGCTCAGGGGGAGGTTGGGTGGCTACACCTTC.

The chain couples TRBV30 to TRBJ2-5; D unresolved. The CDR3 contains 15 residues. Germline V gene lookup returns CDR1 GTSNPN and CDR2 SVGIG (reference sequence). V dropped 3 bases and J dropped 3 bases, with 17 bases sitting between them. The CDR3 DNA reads TGTGCCTGGAGAACCTACGAGACTGTCGAAGAGACCCAGTACTTC. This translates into CAWRTYETVEETQYF.

In DNA, the CDR3 is TGTGCCAGCAGACACCCGGGACTTCGGGACTACGAGCAGTACTTC. Encoded protein: CASRHPGLRDYEQYF. V gene TRBV6-5 combines with J gene TRBJ2-7; possible D gene TRBD2, 6 bases. Germline V lookup: CDR1 MNHEY, CDR2 SVGAGI. This CDR3 is built from 15 residues. V was cut by 6 bases and J by 3 bases, with 18 bases left in between.